The present entry profiles one T cell receptor (beta chain) with its context. Its target is not known. Then a second PCR, running roughly 7 to 11 cycles, was carried out with a sample-barcoded 5' primer and a J-beta primer mix. TCRdb recomputed calls from the 5' RACE reads with MiXCR, one row per CDR3 protein. The data contain about 1.8 million distinct CDR3 sequences, around 48% of them singletons. This specimen belongs to a study of blood T cells in healthy people across ages. Study-wide results and caveats: In long-lived donors, naive CD4+ cell counts and diversity exceeded those of aged donors.

Germline CDR1 and CDR2: SGHAT and FQNNGV. With 3 bases clipped from V and 10 bases from J, the junction kept 6 bases outside the gene matches. The CDR3 is made up of 14 amino acids. Caucasian, healthy and from Russia, the donors were aged between about 6 and 100. The genes are TRBV11-2 and TRBJ2-1; the match to TRBD1 covers 10 bases. The sequenced sample consisted of blood. This clonotype was sampled from a woman between 40 and 50 years old in good health. CDR3 sequence: CASSFPGQGGEQFF. The DNA of the CDR3 is TGTGCCAGCAGCTTTCCAGGACAGGGGGGGGAGCAGTTCTTC.